This T cell receptor beta chain was sequenced during a study of radiation and T cells in renal cell carcinoma. Points from the study as a whole: From baseline, blood top tumor clonotypes peaked at 2 weeks post-radiation. Pretreatment tumor biopsies were lacking, so baseline clonotypes are unknown.

Generated by immunoSEQ multiplex PCR, the TCRdb table keeps only in-frame clones and is missing some. Of 150,000 or so clones in the sample, 87% are singletons; the top ten hold 10% to 15%. The germline V gene encodes CDR1 SNHLY and CDR2 FYNNEI. V shed 4 bases and J 2 bases; nucleotides not matched to a gene: 7. The CDR3 length is 16 residues. As for time point: blood 2 weeks post-SBRT. Treatment given: 15 Gy SBRT to primary tumor, nephrectomy 4 weeks later. After SBRT, blood was collected at 2 and 4 weeks, plus baseline. The patient's renal cell carcinoma had clear cell pathology. Details on this clone: Its matching antigen is unknown.

The sequenced sample was blood, obtained from a patient whose treatment included radiotherapy and nephrectomy. J is TRBJ1-2 and V is TRBV2; 10 bases map to TRBD1. The source of this sequence is a woman between 45 and 60 years old with renal cell carcinoma. CDR3 in DNA: TGTGCCAGCAGTGTACCGGGACAGGGGATGAACTATGGCTACACCTTC. It is translated as CASSVPGQGMNYGYTF.